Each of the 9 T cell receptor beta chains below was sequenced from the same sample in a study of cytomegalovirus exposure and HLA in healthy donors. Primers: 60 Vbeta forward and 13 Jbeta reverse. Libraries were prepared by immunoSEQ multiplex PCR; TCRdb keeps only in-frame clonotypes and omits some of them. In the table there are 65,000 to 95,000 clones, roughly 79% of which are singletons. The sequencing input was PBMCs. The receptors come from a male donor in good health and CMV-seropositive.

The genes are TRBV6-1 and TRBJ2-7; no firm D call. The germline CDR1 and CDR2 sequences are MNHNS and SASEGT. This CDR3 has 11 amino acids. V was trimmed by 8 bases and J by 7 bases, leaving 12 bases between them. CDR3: CASAIFREQYF. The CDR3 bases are TGTGCCAGCGCAATATTTAGAGAGCAGTACTTC.

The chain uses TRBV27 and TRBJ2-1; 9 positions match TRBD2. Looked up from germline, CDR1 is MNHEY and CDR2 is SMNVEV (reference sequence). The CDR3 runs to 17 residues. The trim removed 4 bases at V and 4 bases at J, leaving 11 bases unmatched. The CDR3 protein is CASSSTGTSIVYNEQFF. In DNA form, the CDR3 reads TGTGCCAGCAGTTCAACCGGGACTAGCATAGTATACAATGAGCAGTTCTTC.

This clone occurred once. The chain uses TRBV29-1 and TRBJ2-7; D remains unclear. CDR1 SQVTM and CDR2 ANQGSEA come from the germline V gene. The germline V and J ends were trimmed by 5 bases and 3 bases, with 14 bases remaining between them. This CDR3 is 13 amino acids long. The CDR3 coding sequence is TGCAGCGTTATATTGGGTCCGGGCTACGAGCAGTACTTC. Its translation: CSVILGPGYEQYF.

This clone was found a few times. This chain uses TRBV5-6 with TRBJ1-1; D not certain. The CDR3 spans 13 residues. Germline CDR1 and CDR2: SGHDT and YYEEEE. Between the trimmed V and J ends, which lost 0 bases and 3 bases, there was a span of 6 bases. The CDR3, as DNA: TGTGCCAGCAGCTTGGACATATACACTGAAGCTTTCTTT. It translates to CASSLDIYTEAFF.

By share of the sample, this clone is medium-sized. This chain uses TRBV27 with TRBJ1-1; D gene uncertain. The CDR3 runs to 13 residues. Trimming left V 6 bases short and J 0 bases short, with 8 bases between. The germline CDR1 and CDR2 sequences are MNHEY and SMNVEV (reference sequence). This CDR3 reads CASRTTLNTEAFF. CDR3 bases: TGTGCCAGCAGGACAACACTGAACACTGAAGCTTTCTTT.

CDR3 sequence reads: CASSLVGGHTDTQYF. The DNA for the CDR3 is TGTGCCAGCAGCTTAGTGGGGGGGCACACAGATACGCAGTATTTT. This chain links TRBV7-8 with TRBJ2-3; TRBD2 might be the D (7 bases). V was shortened by 1 base and J by 2 bases, with 10 bases between the two germline ends. The CDR3 is 15 residues long. From germline, CDR1 is SGHVS and CDR2 FQNEAQ. Together with reference TRBV7-8 and TRBJ2-3, the CDR3 gives the full variable domain: GAGVSQSPRYKVAKRGQDVALRCDPISGHVSLFWYQQALGQGPEFLTYFQNEAQLDKSGLPSDRFFAERPEGSVSTLKIQRTQQEDSAVYLCASSLVGGHTDTQYFGPGTRLTVL.

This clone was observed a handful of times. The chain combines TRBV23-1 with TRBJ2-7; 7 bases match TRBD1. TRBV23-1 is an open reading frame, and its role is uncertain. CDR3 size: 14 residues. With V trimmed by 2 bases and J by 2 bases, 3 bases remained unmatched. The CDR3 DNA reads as TGCGCCAGCAGTCAACCCCAGGGGGCCTACGAGCAGTACTTC. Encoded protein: CASSQPQGAYEQYF.

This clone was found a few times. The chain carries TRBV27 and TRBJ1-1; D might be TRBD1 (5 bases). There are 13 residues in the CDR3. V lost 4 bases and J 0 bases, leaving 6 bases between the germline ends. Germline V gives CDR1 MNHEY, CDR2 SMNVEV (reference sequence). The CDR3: CASSWTMNTEAFF. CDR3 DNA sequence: TGTGCCAGCAGTTGGACAATGAACACTGAAGCTTTCTTT.

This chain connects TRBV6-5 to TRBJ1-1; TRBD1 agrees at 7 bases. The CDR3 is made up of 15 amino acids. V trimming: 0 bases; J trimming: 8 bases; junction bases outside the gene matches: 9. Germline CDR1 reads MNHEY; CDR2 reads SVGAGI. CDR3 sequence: CASSYSTGTVREAFF. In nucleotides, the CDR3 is TGTGCCAGCAGTTACTCGACCGGGACAGTTCGCGAAGCTTTCTTT.